This note documents a single TCR beta chain sequence. Its antigen is unidentified. A second PCR of 7 to 11 cycles used a sample-barcoded 5' primer and a J-beta primer mix. TCRdb independently ran MiXCR on the 5' RACE reads; one entry per CDR3 protein. Of about 2 million distinct CDR3 sequences in the sample, about 49% were seen once. CDR3 length: 13 amino acids. V dropped 6 bases and J dropped 5 bases, with 8 bases sitting between them. Looked up from germline, CDR1 is MNHEY and CDR2 is SVGAGI. The data were taken from a study of blood T cells in healthy people across ages. Whole-study results and caveats: Estimated diversity, derived from one million T cells, was regarded as an underestimate.

This clonotype was sampled from a woman in her 40s in good health. The source material was blood. This chain joins TRBV6-5 and TRBJ1-6; unclear D gene. CDR3: CASRGANNSPLHF. The CDR3 DNA follows: TGTGCCAGCAGGGGAGCGAATAATTCACCCCTCCACTTT.